These 29 T cell receptor beta chains were sequenced from one sample in a study of blood T cell repertoires in COVID-19 (dated by TCRdb to about 2020). Library method: the immunoSEQ multiplex PCR assay. Drawn from immuneACCESS, this table holds only the in-frame rearrangements with V and J called that TCRdb kept. Clones are partly lost; checked studies trace under half to an unresolved V gene and leave the rest unexplained. This sample lists under 200,000 clones; around 85% were detected once. The ten largest account for 0.85% to 0.95% of the sample. The sample consisted of peripheral blood. All receptors come from a man aged 60 to 69 with COVID-19, enrolled during active disease.

This rearrangement joins TRBV19 to TRBJ1-2; the D gene is possibly TRBD1 (5 bases). Trimming cost V 6 bases and J 8 bases, with 13 bases left between them. The germline V gene has CDR1 LNHDA and CDR2 SQIVND (reference sequence). The CDR3 runs 12 residues. The CDR3 nucleotides read TGTGCCAGTAGGACAGCTCCCAGGGGCTACACCTTC. Translating it yields CASRTAPRGYTF.

This clone was counted a single time. The chain employs TRBV4-3 and TRBJ1-1; D possibly corresponds to TRBD1 (6 bases). This CDR3 has 15 amino acids. Germline CDR1 is LGHNA and CDR2 is YSLEER. V lost 4 bases and J lost 1, with 13 bases in between. CDR3 sequence: CASSPSHRANTEAFF. DNA for the CDR3: TGCGCCAGCAGCCCCAGCCACAGGGCGAACACTGAAGCTTTCTTT.

A note on this clone: Germline and junction disagree at one end, which may indicate a read error. The chain links TRBV6-5 to TRBJ1-2, with D perhaps TRBD1 (6 bases). The germline CDR1 and CDR2 sequences are MNHEY and SVGAGI. This CDR3 has 15 amino acids. CDR3 nucleotides: TGTGCCAGCAGTTTGGGCTACAGGGATTTCTATAGCTACACCTTC. Translated, it gives CASSLGYRDFYSYTF.

The chain employs TRBV3-1 (or the pseudogene TRBV3-2) and TRBJ1-6; 9 bases match TRBD1. CDR3 length equals 15 residues. The germline V gene encodes CDR1 LGHDT and CDR2 YNNKEL (reference sequence). With V trimmed by 1 base and J by 8 bases, 3 bases remained unmatched. CDR3 region: CASSQAGTGYSPLHF. The CDR3 DNA reads as TGTGCCAGCAGCCAAGCCGGGACAGGGTATTCACCCCTCCACTTT.

The CDR3 DNA reads as TGCGCCAGCAGTGGGCCTCCGCCCGACGAGCAGTACTTC. This encodes CASSGPPPDEQYF. This sequence joins TRBV10-1 and TRBJ2-7; no clear D gene. Germline CDR1 WNHNN, CDR2 SYGVQD (reference sequence). The CDR3 extends over 13 amino acids. Trimming left V 4 bases short and J 5 bases short, with 12 bases between.

V is TRBV2 and J is TRBJ1-5; no definite D call. The germline V gene encodes CDR1 SNHLY and CDR2 FYNNEI. V lost 8 bases and J 2 bases, leaving 13 bases between the germline ends. This CDR3 contains 14 residues. DNA for the CDR3: TGTGCCAGCCTCGGGGTTTCGGGCAATCAGCCCCAGCATTTT. As protein: CASLGVSGNQPQHF. Supplemented by reference TRBV2 and TRBJ1-5, the full variable domain reads EPEVTQTPSHQVTQMGQEVILRCVPISNHLYFYWYRQILGQKVEFLVSFYNNEISEKSEIFDDQFSVERPDGSNFTLKIRSTKLEDSAMYFCASLGVSGNQPQHFGDGTRLSIL.

The chain joins TRBV7-9 to TRBJ1-2, with a tentative D call TRBD1 (6 bases). The length of the CDR3 is 13 residues. Looked up from germline, CDR1 is SEHNR and CDR2 is FQNEAQ (reference sequence). With 5 bases removed from V and 8 bases from J, the gap between germline ends came to 15 bases. Here the CDR3 reads CASSLDSLGGYTF. In DNA form, the CDR3 reads TGTGCCAGCAGCCTGGACAGCCTCGGAGGCTACACCTTC.

J is TRBJ1-1 and V is TRBV6-1; weak D call: TRBD1 (5 bases). V lost 3 bases and J 1 base, leaving 12 bases between the germline ends. The CDR3 covers 15 residues. Looked up from germline, CDR1 is MNHNS and CDR2 is SASEGT. The CDR3 spells CASSDRAGGNTEAFF. The CDR3 nucleotides are TGTGCCAGCAGTGACAGGGCGGGAGGGAACACTGAAGCTTTCTTT.

V usage is TRBV28 and J usage is TRBJ2-2; TRBD2 matches 9 bases. Trimming at V came to 7 bases and at J to 7 bases, leaving 10 bases not matched to a gene. The CDR3 is 15 residues long. In germline, CDR1 is MDHEN, CDR2 SYDVKM. In nucleotides, the CDR3 is TGTGCCAGCATTAATAGCGGGAGTTACGGCGGGGAGCTGTTTTTT. It yields the protein CASINSGSYGGELFF.

The chain carries TRBV29-1 and TRBJ2-5; the match to TRBD1 covers 8 bases. Germline values: CDR1 SQVTM, CDR2 ANQGSEA. The CDR3 loop spans 14 amino acids. Trimming removed 6 bases from V and 1 base from J; junction bases left unmatched: 7. CDR3 loop: CSVTGQGAQETQYF. CDR3 bases: TGCAGCGTGACAGGACAGGGCGCCCAAGAGACCCAGTACTTC.

For the CDR3, the DNA is TGTGCCAGCTCACCTGGGACTAGCGGGGCCTACGAGCAGTACTTC. Translating gives CASSPGTSGAYEQYF. J is TRBJ2-7 and V is TRBV18; TRBD2 matches 13 bases. Looked up from germline, CDR1 is KGHSH and CDR2 is LQKENI. This CDR3 is built from 15 residues. V was pared by 3 bases and J by 2 bases, with 1 base of the junction left unmatched.

V usage is TRBV6-5 and J usage is TRBJ1-1, with a tentative D call TRBD1 (6 bases). The germline gives CDR1 MNHEY, CDR2 SVGAGI. The ends were cut back, 6 bases at V and 2 bases at J, with 13 bases in the middle. The CDR3 is 14 amino acids. CDR3 coding DNA: TGTGCCAGCAGGAGGGGGGGTTCAAACACTGAAGCTTTCTTT. Amino acid sequence: CASRRGGSNTEAFF.

The chain links TRBV5-1 to TRBJ2-5; TRBD1 might be the D (6 bases). Germline-derived CDR1 and CDR2 are SGHRS and YFSETQ. The V end was cut by 2 bases, the J end by 4 bases, with 15 bases between. The CDR3 covers 15 residues. CDR3: CASSFQDSTPETQYF. The CDR3 DNA follows: TGCGCCAGCAGCTTCCAGGACAGTACGCCAGAGACCCAGTACTTC.

This sequence joins TRBV6-2 or TRBV6-3 and TRBJ2-2; perhaps TRBD1 as D (6 bases). The CDR3 sequence is 14 residues long. Germline V gene sequence: CDR1 MNHEY, CDR2 SVGEGT. Trimming shortened V by 2 bases and J by 5 bases, and 9 bases separated the two germline ends. This chain's CDR3 is CASSYDRRTGELFF. The DNA for the CDR3 is TGTGCCAGCAGTTACGACAGGAGGACCGGGGAGCTGTTTTTT.

The V and J genes are TRBV4-1 and TRBJ1-1, with D possibly TRBD1 on 5 matching bases. There are 15 residues in the CDR3. Deletions cut 2 bases from V and 3 bases from J, with 13 bases between. Germline-derived CDR1 and CDR2 are MGHRA and YSYEKL. CDR3 DNA sequence: TGCGCCAGCAGCCAACGGGGGAACTCGGACACTGAAGCTTTCTTT. It translates to CASSQRGNSDTEAFF.

The chain has TRBV7-3 and TRBJ2-1; 10 bases are a match to TRBD2. The CDR3 has 14 residues. J gave up 5 bases and V 6 bases, and 4 bases lay outside the gene matches. In germline, CDR1 is SGHTA, CDR2 FQGTGA. CDR3 residues: CASSRTSGDNEQFF. In DNA form, the CDR3 reads TGTGCCAGCAGTAGGACTAGCGGTGACAATGAGCAGTTCTTC.

The rearrangement joins TRBV12-5 to TRBJ1-3; D is perhaps TRBD1 (5 bases). Germline assignment: CDR1 LGHNT and CDR2 FRNRAP. The V gene lost 6 bases and the J gene lost 3 bases, with 12 bases spanning the gap. CDR3 length: 14 residues. CDR3 nucleotides: TGTGCTAGTGGCCGAACGGGGGGTGGAAACACCATATATTTT. Translating gives CASGRTGGGNTIYF.

V is TRBV27 and J is TRBJ2-1, with TRBD1 matching 7 bases. Germline CDR1 MNHEY, CDR2 SMNVEV (reference sequence). V lost 5 bases, J lost 5 bases, and 6 bases stayed unmatched. The CDR3 extends over 14 amino acids. CDR3 region: CASSLTGTDNEQFF. The CDR3 DNA sequence: TGTGCCAGCAGTCTCACTGGGACAGACAATGAGCAGTTCTTC.

The chain joins TRBV6-5 to TRBJ2-1; the D gene is possibly TRBD1 (5 bases). Between the trimmed V and J ends, which lost 6 bases and 4 bases, there was a span of 10 bases. CDR1 MNHEY and CDR2 SVGAGI come from the germline V gene. The CDR3 has 13 amino acids. CDR3 residues: CASRDSPYNEQFF. The CDR3 coding sequence is TGTGCCAGCAGAGACAGTCCTTACAATGAGCAGTTCTTC.

This clone has more than one count but fewer than ten. This chain joins TRBV6-5 and TRBJ1-1; no clear D. From germline, CDR1 is MNHEY and CDR2 SVGAGI. CDR3 length equals 13 residues. V lost 8 bases, J lost 1 base, and 11 bases lay in between. For the CDR3, the DNA is TGTGCCAGCGCGCCGGAGCCGAACACTGAAGCTTTCTTT. Protein sequence: CASAPEPNTEAFF.

The CDR3 loop is CASSLLAGGETQYF. The CDR3 nucleotides are TGTGCCAGCAGCCTCCTAGCGGGAGGGGAGACCCAGTACTTC. This chain links TRBV3-1 (or the pseudogene TRBV3-2) with TRBJ2-5, with 12 bases aligning to TRBD2. Germline assignment: CDR1 LGHDT and CDR2 YNNKEL (reference sequence). There are 14 residues in the CDR3. V dropped 4 bases and J dropped 5; count of bases not matched to a gene: 2.

The J gene is TRBJ2-7, the V gene TRBV5-1, with D perhaps TRBD2 (6 bases). V was pared by 0 bases and J by 2 bases, with 9 bases between. This CDR3 region has 14 residues. Germline V lookup: CDR1 SGHRS, CDR2 YFSETQ. In DNA, the CDR3 is TGCGCCAGCAGCTTGGCCGGGAGCCCCTACGAGCAGTACTTC. Translating it yields CASSLAGSPYEQYF.

The chain recombines TRBV5-1 with TRBJ2-1; 8 nucleotides line up with TRBD2. CDR3 length: 16 amino acids. The V segment lost 5 bases and the J segment 1 base; nucleotides outside the gene matches: 8. Per germline, CDR1 SGHRS and CDR2 YFSETQ. DNA for the CDR3: TGCGCCAGCAGTCTCGTTAGCGGGATGTCCTACAATGAGCAGTTCTTC. It is translated as CASSLVSGMSYNEQFF.

This clone was observed a handful of times. V gene TRBV29-1 combines with J gene TRBJ1-1; D remains unclear. Looked up from germline, CDR1 is SQVTM and CDR2 is ANQGSEA. There are 13 residues in the CDR3. V shed 1 base and J shed 1 base, with 7 bases lying between them. For the CDR3, the DNA is TGCAGCGTTGAAGGGCACAGGAACACTGAAGCTTTCTTT. This translates into CSVEGHRNTEAFF.

V gene TRBV6-5 combines with J gene TRBJ2-1; TRBD1 is a possible D gene (6 bases). CDR1 is MNHEY, CDR2 SVGAGI, per germline. The CDR3 contains 16 residues. Trimming removed 4 bases from V and 8 bases from J, with 21 bases in between. CDR3 amino acids: CASSSGLRQGSDEQFF. CDR3 DNA sequence: TGTGCCAGCAGTTCTGGACTCCGGCAGGGGTCGGATGAGCAGTTCTTC.

The chain links TRBV5-1 to TRBJ1-4; D unclear. Germline V gene data show CDR1 as SGHRS and CDR2 as YFSETQ. The CDR3 has 14 residues. Between the trimmed V and J ends, which lost 5 bases and 0 bases, there was a span of 8 bases. CDR3 loop: CASRQQTTNEKLFF. The DNA of the CDR3 is TGCGCCAGCAGGCAACAGACAACTAATGAAAAACTGTTTTTT.

The chain is built from TRBV30 and TRBJ2-6; possible D gene TRBD1, 6 bases. V lost 0 bases, J lost 2 bases, and 11 bases lay in between. CDR1 and CDR2 (germline): GTSNPN, SVGIG (reference sequence). The CDR3 covers 16 residues. The CDR3 coding sequence is TGTGCCTGGAGTGTACCCCGGACAGCTGGGGCCAACGTCCTGACTTTC. Protein: CAWSVPRTAGANVLTF.

V is TRBV7-2 and J is TRBJ2-7; 8 bases are shared with TRBD2. The CDR3 runs to 14 residues. Germline V gene lookup returns CDR1 SGHTA and CDR2 FQGNSA. V gave up 3 bases and J gave up 1 base; unmatched junction bases: 2. The CDR3 sequence is CASSFIAGSYEQYF. The CDR3 DNA reads as TGTGCCAGCAGCTTTATAGCGGGGTCCTACGAGCAGTACTTC. Filled out from reference TRBV7-2 and TRBJ2-7, the complete variable domain reads GAGVSQSPSNKVTEKGKDVELRCDPISGHTALYWYRQSLGQGLEFLIYFQGNSAPDKSGLPSDRFSAERTGGSVSTLTIQRTQQEDSAVYLCASSFIAGSYEQYFGPGTRLTVT.

This clone has just a few counts. J is TRBJ1-4 and V is TRBV25-1; TRBD1 aligns across 10 bases. This CDR3 has 17 residues. Germline lookup yields CDR1 MGHDK and CDR2 SYGVNS. V trimming: 0 bases; J trimming: 11 bases; junction bases outside the gene matches: 12. The CDR3 region is CASSEYSRQGAPEKLFF. The CDR3 coding sequence is TGTGCCAGCAGTGAATATAGCCGACAGGGGGCACCCGAGAAACTGTTTTTT. The whole variable domain, filled in from reference TRBV25-1 and TRBJ1-4, reads EADIYQTPRYLVIGTGKKITLECSQTMGHDKMYWYQQDPGMELHLIHYSYGVNSTEKGDLSSESTVSRIRTEHFPLTLESARPSHTSQYLCASSEYSRQGAPEKLFFGSGTQLSVL.